This T cell receptor beta chain was captured in a study of regulatory T cells in long-lasting Graves disease. For TCR beta, libraries came from iRepertoire HTBI primers and Arm-PCR of CDR3 regions. A single record per CDR3 protein comes from TCRdb applying MiXCR to the multiplex PCR reads. The sample records hundreds of thousands of distinct CDR3 sequences, roughly 14% being singletons. Documented time point: newly diagnosed GD, antithyroid drugs for less than 3 months. PBMC-derived RNA was used for the TCR library. With regard to this clonotype: Its antigen is undetermined.

The study, taken as a whole, reports: The small sample size may have reduced accuracy.

The same data also contributed to another study, on T cells in Graves' hyperthyroidism and ophthalmopathy. That source notes: RT-PCR in the first round (using the HTBI primer set) targeted the TCR CDR3.

The clonotype comes from a man aged 25-40 years with Graves disease. Sequences were derived from peripheral blood mononuclear cells (PBMCs), sampled at new diagnosis, from a patient treated with antithyroid drugs.

The CDR3 DNA sequence: TGCAGTGCCCCGGACGTGGTAAGCTCCTACAATGAGCAGTTCTTC. Translating it yields CSAPDVVSSYNEQFF. V gene TRBV20-1 combines with J gene TRBJ2-1; D call uncertain. Per the germline V gene, CDR1 is DFQATT and CDR2 is SNEGSKA (reference sequence). The V end lost 6 bases, the J end lost 0 bases, and 15 bases lay between the germline ends. This CDR3 comprises 15 residues.